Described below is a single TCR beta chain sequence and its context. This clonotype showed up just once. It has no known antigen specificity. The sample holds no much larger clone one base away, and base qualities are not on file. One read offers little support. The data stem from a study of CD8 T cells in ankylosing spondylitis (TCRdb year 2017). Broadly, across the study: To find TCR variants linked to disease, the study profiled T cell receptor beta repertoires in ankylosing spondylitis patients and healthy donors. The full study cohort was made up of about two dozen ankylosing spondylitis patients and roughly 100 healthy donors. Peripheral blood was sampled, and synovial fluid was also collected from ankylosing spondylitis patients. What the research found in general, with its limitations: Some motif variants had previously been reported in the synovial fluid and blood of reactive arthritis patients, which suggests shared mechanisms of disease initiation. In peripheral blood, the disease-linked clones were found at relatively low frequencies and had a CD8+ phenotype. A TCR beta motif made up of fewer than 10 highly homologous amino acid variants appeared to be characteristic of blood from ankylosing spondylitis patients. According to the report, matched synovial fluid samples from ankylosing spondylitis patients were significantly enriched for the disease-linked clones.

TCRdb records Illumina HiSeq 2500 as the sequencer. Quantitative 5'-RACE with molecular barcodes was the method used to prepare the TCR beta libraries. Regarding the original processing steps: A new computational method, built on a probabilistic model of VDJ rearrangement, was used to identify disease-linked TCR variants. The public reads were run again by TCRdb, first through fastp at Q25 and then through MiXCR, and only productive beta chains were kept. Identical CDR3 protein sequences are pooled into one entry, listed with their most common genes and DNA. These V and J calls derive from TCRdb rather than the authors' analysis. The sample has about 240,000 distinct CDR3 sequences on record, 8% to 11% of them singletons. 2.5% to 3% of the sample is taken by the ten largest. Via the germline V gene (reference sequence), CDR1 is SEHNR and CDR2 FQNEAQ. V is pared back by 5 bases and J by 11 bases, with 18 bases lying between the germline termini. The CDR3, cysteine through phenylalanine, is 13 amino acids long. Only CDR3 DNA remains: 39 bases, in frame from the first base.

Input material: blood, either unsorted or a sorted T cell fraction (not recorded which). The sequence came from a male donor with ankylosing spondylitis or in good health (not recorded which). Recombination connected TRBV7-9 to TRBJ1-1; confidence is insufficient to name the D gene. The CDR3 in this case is CASSGPHHGEAFF. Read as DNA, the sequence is TGTGCCAGCAGCGGTCCTCATCATGGAGAGGCTTTCTTT.